In this sample, the clone carrying this TCR beta chain turned up once. Per the germline V gene, CDR1 is KGHSY and CDR2 is FQNENV. Deletions cut 3 bases from V and 2 bases from J, with 7 bases between. The CDR3 runs 13 residues. This sample was taken from a study of T cell changes during pregnancy in multiple sclerosis. The repertoire was sequenced with immunoSEQ multiplex PCR; TCRdb's copy has only in-frame clones and lacks some. Counted here are more than 15,000 clones, over 75% occurring once; the ten biggest clones make up roughly 12%. This sequence originates from a female donor in good health, enrolled as a control in a pregnancy study. The V gene is TRBV16, the J gene TRBJ1-2, with TRBD1 as a possible D gene (6 bases). The sequencing used CD8+ T cells from peripheral blood mononuclear cells, collected after pregnancy. CDR3 nucleotide sequence: TGTGCCAGCAGCCACCAGGGGAACTATGGCTACACCTTC. Its translation: CASSHQGNYGYTF.